A single sample is the source of the 23 T cell receptor beta chains below, sequenced in a study of blood T cell repertoires in COVID-19. The assay was immunoSEQ multiplex PCR, and TCRdb's table has in-frame clones only and misses some. In the table there are some 180,000 clones, approximately 80% of which are singletons. The material sequenced was peripheral blood. These TCRs come from a human donor in a cohort sampled during active COVID-19.

The rearrangement joins TRBV5-6 to TRBJ1-5, with TRBD1 matching 9 bases. Germline values: CDR1 SGHDT, CDR2 YYEEEE. Trimming took 4 bases from V and 5 from J; bases not matched to a gene: 7. This CDR3 comprises 15 residues. The CDR3 DNA reads TGTGCCAGCAGCCGGCTGGGACAGGGCGATCAGCCCCAGCATTTT. It yields the protein CASSRLGQGDQPQHF.

The V call is TRBV9, the J call TRBJ2-7; no definite D call. CDR1 SGDLS and CDR2 YYNGEE come from the germline V gene. V was clipped by 0 bases and J by 2 bases, with 9 bases between them. The CDR3 spans 14 residues. CDR3 sequence reads: CASSVAASTYEQYF. Written as DNA, the CDR3 is TGTGCCAGCAGCGTAGCAGCGTCCACCTACGAGCAGTACTTC.

This rearrangement joins TRBV2 to TRBJ1-6; D might be TRBD1 (6 bases). Germline CDR1 and CDR2: SNHLY and FYNNEI. The length of the CDR3 is 14 residues. The germline V and J ends were trimmed by 7 bases and 11 bases, with 18 bases remaining between them. DNA for the CDR3: TGTGCCAGCACCTTAAGCCTAGCAGGGGCACCCCTCCACTTT. This translates into CASTLSLAGAPLHF.

The CDR3 coding sequence is TGTGCCAGCAGTCCCGGACAGACTAATACGCAGTATTTT. Its protein product is CASSPGQTNTQYF. This chain joins TRBV12-3 or TRBV12-4 and TRBJ2-3; D is possibly TRBD1 (6 bases). The V and J ends lost 5 bases and 7 bases respectively, with 13 bases between them. There are 13 residues in the CDR3.

The gene calls are TRBV19 and TRBJ2-1, with 12 bases that match TRBD2. J was trimmed by 4 bases and V by 9 bases; bases with no gene match: 4. The CDR3 is 14 amino acids. Looked up from germline, CDR1 is LNHDA and CDR2 is SQIVND (reference sequence). DNA of the CDR3: TGTGCCAGCAGGACTAGCGGGAAATACAATGAGCAGTTCTTC. It yields the protein CASRTSGKYNEQFF.

The V and J genes are TRBV5-1 and TRBJ1-2, with TRBD1 as a possible D gene (5 bases). V lost 0 bases and J lost 4, with 13 bases in between. The CDR3 length is 15 residues. Per the germline V gene, CDR1 is SGHRS and CDR2 is YFSETQ. The CDR3 DNA is TGCGCCAGCAGCTTGGGGGGCACGGAGGGCTATGGCTACACCTTC. Translating gives CASSLGGTEGYGYTF.

This rearrangement joins TRBV18 to TRBJ1-4; 7 bases are shared with TRBD1. The CDR3 length is 15 residues. With V trimmed by 6 bases and J by 2 bases, 6 bases remained unmatched. CDR1 is KGHSH, CDR2 LQKENI, per germline. In DNA, the CDR3 is TGTGCCAGCTCCGAGGGGGCCTTCACTAATGAAAAACTGTTTTTT. The encoded protein is CASSEGAFTNEKLFF.

The chain employs TRBV3-1 (or the pseudogene TRBV3-2) and TRBJ2-1; possible D gene TRBD1, 6 bases. The CDR3 has 14 residues. Per the germline V gene, CDR1 is LGHDT and CDR2 is YNNKEL (reference sequence). V lost 2 bases and J lost 13, with 18 bases in between. Here the CDR3 reads CASSQLGPQGSQFF. In DNA, the CDR3 is TGTGCCAGCAGCCAATTGGGGCCACAGGGCTCCCAGTTCTTC.

V is TRBV19 and J is TRBJ2-1; 10 bases are a match to TRBD1. Germline V gene lookup returns CDR1 LNHDA and CDR2 SQIVND (reference sequence). The CDR3 length is 20 residues. J lost 2 bases, V lost 2 bases, and 15 bases had no gene match. The CDR3: CASSILDRGDPRRTYNEQFF. The CDR3, as DNA: TGTGCCAGTAGTATATTGGACAGGGGGGATCCCCGAAGGACCTACAATGAGCAGTTCTTC.

The J gene is TRBJ2-7, the V gene TRBV10-3; a possible D gene is TRBD1 (6 bases). V was clipped by 3 bases and J by 4 bases, with 13 bases between them. Germline values: CDR1 ENHRY, CDR2 SYGVKD. This CDR3 spans 14 amino acids. CDR3 nucleotides: TGTGCCATCAGTGATCGGGGACAAGGATACGAGCAGTACTTC. It codes for CAISDRGQGYEQYF.

The rearrangement joins TRBV28 to TRBJ1-1; 9 nucleotides line up with TRBD1. Germline values: CDR1 MDHEN, CDR2 SYDVKM. The length of the CDR3 is 15 residues. The J segment lost 4 bases and the V segment lost 5 bases, leaving 8 bases of the junction unmatched. The CDR3 DNA reads as TGTGCCAGCAGTCCTTTCACAGGGGGCGTCACTGAAGCTTTCTTT. Encoded protein: CASSPFTGGVTEAFF.

The chain recombines TRBV18 with TRBJ2-2, with a tentative D call TRBD2 (5 bases). Germline V gene sequence: CDR1 KGHSH, CDR2 LQKENI. This CDR3 has 16 residues. Trimming took 4 bases from V and 2 from J, leaving 14 bases between them. The chain's CDR3 is CASSLTTGINTGELFF. The CDR3 DNA reads TGTGCCAGCTCACTAACCACCGGGATCAACACCGGGGAGCTGTTTTTT.

This clone has a handful of counts. J is TRBJ1-3 and V is TRBV7-8; D gene unclear. V was trimmed by 1 base and J by 0 bases, leaving 4 bases between them. This CDR3 is 14 amino acids long. Germline V gene lookup returns CDR1 SGHVS and CDR2 FQNEAQ. The CDR3 reads CASSLGGSGNTIYF. The CDR3 nucleotides are TGTGCCAGCAGCTTAGGCGGCTCTGGAAACACCATATATTTT.

The rearrangement joins TRBV27 to TRBJ2-1; 14 nucleotides agree with TRBD2. The CDR3 length is 18 residues. CDR1 is MNHEY, CDR2 SMNVEV, per germline (reference sequence). Losses at the gene ends were 5 bases for V and 6 bases for J; bases not matched to a gene: 12. CDR3 nucleotide sequence: TGTGCCAGCAGTACGACTAGCGGGAGGGCCGTGGTAAGCAATGAGCAGTTCTTC. Translated: CASSTTSGRAVVSNEQFF.

The chain links TRBV19 to TRBJ2-5, with TRBD2 matching 8 bases. The V gene end was trimmed by 3 bases and the J gene end by 1 base; junction bases not matched to a gene: 10. CDR1 is LNHDA, CDR2 SQIVND, per germline (reference sequence). The CDR3 has 17 residues. CDR3 loop: CASSIGAGVLIQETQYF. The CDR3 nucleotides are TGTGCCAGTAGTATTGGAGCGGGGGTACTTATCCAAGAGACCCAGTACTTC.

The gene calls are TRBV18 and TRBJ2-3, with 9 bases that match TRBD2. CDR1 KGHSH and CDR2 LQKENI come from the germline V gene. CDR3 length equals 16 residues. Trimming took 1 base from V and 1 from J; bases not matched to a gene: 3. The CDR3 reads CASSPRGLARTDTQYF. The CDR3 DNA sequence: TGTGCCAGCTCACCACGGGGACTAGCCCGCACAGATACGCAGTATTTT.

CDR3 sequence (DNA): TGTGCCAGCAGCTTGGTTTCGGGGTTTGCGGTTCAAGATACGCAGTATTTT. The encoded protein is CASSLVSGFAVQDTQYF. This chain connects TRBV5-4 to TRBJ2-3, with D perhaps TRBD2 (5 bases). V gave up 0 bases and J gave up 5 bases, with 19 bases separating them. Germline V gives CDR1 SGHNT, CDR2 YYREEE (reference sequence). CDR3 length: 17 amino acids.

This clone showed up just once. The same CDR3 can be traced to other DNA sequences in this sample. CDR3 sequence (DNA): TGTGCCAGCAGCCCAAGCGGGAGTTCCTACAATGAGCAGTTCTTC. Translating it yields CASSPSGSSYNEQFF. The chain combines TRBV7-9 with TRBJ2-1, with 8 bases identical to TRBD2. Germline V lookup: CDR1 SEHNR, CDR2 FQNEAQ (reference sequence). The length of the CDR3 is 15 residues. V lost 5 bases to trimming and J lost 1 base; unmatched junction nucleotides: 4.

The rearrangement joins TRBV19 to TRBJ2-2; the match to TRBD1 covers 7 bases. From germline, CDR1 is LNHDA and CDR2 SQIVND (reference sequence). Unmatched junction bases numbered 10, after V lost 3 bases and J lost 6 bases. The CDR3 sequence is 16 residues long. The DNA of the CDR3 is TGTGCCAGTAGTATCCCCACAGGGGAGTGGGCCGGGGAGCTGTTTTTT. It encodes CASSIPTGEWAGELFF.

V and J are TRBV7-2 and TRBJ2-3; D perhaps matches TRBD2 (6 bases). Trimming left V 0 bases short and J 4 bases short, with 11 bases between. The CDR3 runs 15 residues. Germline V gene sequence: CDR1 SGHTA, CDR2 FQGNSA. CDR3 sequence: CASSLAWPGADTQYF. CDR3 bases: TGTGCCAGCAGCTTAGCGTGGCCGGGGGCAGATACGCAGTATTTT.

This chain connects TRBV6-5 to TRBJ1-2; D remains unclear. The V gene's germline CDR1 is MNHEY and CDR2 SVGAGI. The CDR3 runs to 12 residues. V dropped 6 bases and J dropped 3 bases, with 8 bases sitting between them. CDR3 coding DNA: TGTGCCAGCAGGGCGGGAGACTATGGCTACACCTTC. The encoded protein is CASRAGDYGYTF.

The chain is built from TRBV7-9 and TRBJ2-5, with TRBD1 as a possible D gene (5 bases). Germline V gives CDR1 SEHNR, CDR2 FQNEAQ (reference sequence). Trimming shortened V by 2 bases and J by 0 bases, and 13 bases separated the two germline ends. This CDR3 is 16 amino acids long. In DNA, the CDR3 is TGTGCCAGCAGCTTAAATGGGGCACAGTACCAAGAGACCCAGTACTTC. It encodes CASSLNGAQYQETQYF.

The chain links TRBV5-4 to TRBJ2-7; TRBD2 aligns across 11 bases. The germline V gene encodes CDR1 SGHNT and CDR2 YYREEE (reference sequence). Unmatched junction bases numbered 12, after V lost 4 bases and J lost 6 bases. This CDR3 is built from 16 residues. DNA of the CDR3: TGTGCCAGCAGCCTCGGGACTAGCGGTTACCGGGCCGAGCAGTACTTC. Its protein product is CASSLGTSGYRAEQYF.